This entry is about one T cell receptor beta chain. The target of this receptor is not known. No much larger clonotype is one base removed from it; base qualities were not supplied. This specimen comes from a study of blood T cell repertoires in COVID-19 (dated by TCRdb to about 2020). Study-wide context: Samples covering the acute and convalescent phases of COVID-19 were provided by collaborators in the United States, Italy and Spain. The prospective study material was composed of cDNA or gDNA derived from T cells, B-cell-depleted T cells, or PBMCs. Subjects who had been exposed to COVID-19, were actively infected with it, or had recovered from it provided the deeply sampled blood TCRbeta repertoires that made up the dataset. Where HLA class I and class II types were available, the types were taken from metadata supplied by the sample provider, not from assay-based typing. The samples were drawn from the first 160 participants of the ongoing ImmuneRACE study and from over a thousand subjects provided by 6 global collaborators. A de-identified subject ID, COVID-19 status, age in years and sex were almost always included in the sample metadata. The repertoires were released in a freely available public database intended as a resource for research on the immune response to SARS-CoV-2.

V ends up 3 bases short and J 6 bases short, with an unmatched junction base count of 6. CDR1 and CDR2, per the germline V gene, are SGHVS and FQNEAQ. The CDR3 starts with the cysteine, ends with the phenylalanine, and has 14 residues. The read is trimmed to its CDR3 DNA, 42 bases read in frame from base 1. Participants in the prospective study were enrolled through a virtual design, were aged about 18 to 100 years, and lived in roughly 24 United States geographic areas. In the prospective study, participants were assigned to cohorts based on the clinical history participants reported in a screening survey and a study questionnaire. In the prospective study, mobile phlebotomists collected whole blood, serum and a nasopharyngeal or oropharyngeal swab from each participant. Participants in the prospective study had the option to provide additional blood draws and questionnaires over an approximately 2-month period. Before DNA extraction, blood samples from the prospective study were shipped at room temperature or frozen.

TCRbeta CDR3 regions were amplified from genomic DNA using the immunoSEQ Assay, a bias-controlled multiplex PCR. From the authors' description of their analysis: The number of nucleated cells in each sample was estimated by amplification of reference gene primers within the assay. To quantify the absolute abundance of each unique TCRbeta CDR3 rearrangement, sequence reads were collapsed and filtered. For each sample, productive Simpson clonality was calculated as the square root of Simpson's diversity index over productive rearrangements. What TCRdb holds here is the immuneACCESS table cut down to in-frame rearrangements. Part of the clones is not present; checked against another copy, under half of the missing clones reflect an unresolved V gene, and the others are unexplained. The V and J calls and clone size were taken over from that table, and D and trimming were inferred from the DNA. This sample comprises 200,000 to 300,000 clones, about 87% of them detected only once. The ten biggest clones cover 2.5% of the sample.

Broad study findings and their caveats: The quantity of clinical and demographic metadata differed by source and by participant and was supplied without curation.

Sequenced: PBMCs or T cells enriched from blood (not recorded which). The V and J segments used are TRBV7-8 and TRBJ2-7; 9 bases in the middle match TRBD2. This sequence originates from a woman aged 40 to 49 with acute COVID-19. The nucleotides read TGTGCCAGCAGCTTTCTGCGGGGGGGCAGCGAGCAGTACTTC. Translation gives CASSFLRGGSEQYF. Reference TRBV7-8 and TRBJ2-7 proteins supply the regions before and after the CDR3; the full variable domain is: GAGVSQSPRYKVAKRGQDVALRCDPISGHVSLFWYQQALGQGPEFLTYFQNEAQLDKSGLPSDRFFAERPEGSVSTLKIQRTQQEDSAVYLCASSFLRGGSEQYFGPGTRLTVT.